The entry below describes one T cell receptor beta chain. The sample comes from a study of blood T cell repertoires in COVID-19. This CDR3 region has 13 residues. Germline V gene sequence: CDR1 SGHDT, CDR2 YYEEEE. With 3 bases removed from V and 5 bases from J, the gap between germline ends came to 11 bases. Method: immunoSEQ multiplex PCR; TCRdb's copy keeps in-frame clones and lacks some. The sample yields under 250,000 clones, approximately 89% seen once. This TCR was sampled from a woman between 25 and 40 years old with COVID-19, enrolled during active disease. Material for sequencing was peripheral blood. V is TRBV5-6 and J is TRBJ2-5, with D possibly being TRBD1 (6 bases). CDR3 nucleotides: TGTGCCAGCAGCTGGGGGCCTGGGGAGACCCAGTACTTC. As protein: CASSWGPGETQYF.